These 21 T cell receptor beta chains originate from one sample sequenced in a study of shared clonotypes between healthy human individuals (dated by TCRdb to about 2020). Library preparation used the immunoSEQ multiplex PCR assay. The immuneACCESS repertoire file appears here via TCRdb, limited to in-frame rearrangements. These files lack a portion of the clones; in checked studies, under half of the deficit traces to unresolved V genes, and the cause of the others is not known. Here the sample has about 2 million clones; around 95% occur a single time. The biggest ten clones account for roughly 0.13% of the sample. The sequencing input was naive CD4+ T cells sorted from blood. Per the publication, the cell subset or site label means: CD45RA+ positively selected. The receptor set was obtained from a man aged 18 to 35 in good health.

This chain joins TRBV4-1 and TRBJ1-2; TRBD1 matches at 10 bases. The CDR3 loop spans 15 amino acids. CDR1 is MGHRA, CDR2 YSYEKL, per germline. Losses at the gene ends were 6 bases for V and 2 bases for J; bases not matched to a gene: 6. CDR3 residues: CASRAAGQGNYGYTF. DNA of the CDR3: TGCGCCAGCAGGGCAGCGGGACAGGGGAACTATGGCTACACCTTC.

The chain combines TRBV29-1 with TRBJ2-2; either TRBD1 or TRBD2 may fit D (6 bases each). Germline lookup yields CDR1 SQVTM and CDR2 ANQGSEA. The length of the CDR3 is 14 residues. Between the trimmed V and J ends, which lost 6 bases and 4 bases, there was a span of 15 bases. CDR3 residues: CSVSPGAGTGELFF. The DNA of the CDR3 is TGCAGCGTCTCACCGGGGGCAGGCACCGGGGAGCTGTTTTTT.

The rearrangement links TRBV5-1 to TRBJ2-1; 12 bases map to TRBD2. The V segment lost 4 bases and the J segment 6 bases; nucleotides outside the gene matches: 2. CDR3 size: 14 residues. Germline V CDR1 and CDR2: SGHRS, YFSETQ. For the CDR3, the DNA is TGCGCCAGCAGCCAACTAGCGGGAGGCAATGAGCAGTTCTTC. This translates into CASSQLAGGNEQFF.

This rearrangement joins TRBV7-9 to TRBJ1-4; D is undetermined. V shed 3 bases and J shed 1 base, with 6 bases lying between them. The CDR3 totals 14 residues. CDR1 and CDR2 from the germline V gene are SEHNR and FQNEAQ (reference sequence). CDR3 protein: CASSLKGTNEKLFF. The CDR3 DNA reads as TGTGCCAGCAGCTTGAAGGGAACTAATGAAAAACTGTTTTTT.

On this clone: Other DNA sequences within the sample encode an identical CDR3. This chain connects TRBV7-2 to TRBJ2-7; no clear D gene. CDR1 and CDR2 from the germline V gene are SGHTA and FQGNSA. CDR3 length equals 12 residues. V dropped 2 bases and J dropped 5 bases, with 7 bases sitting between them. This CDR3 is CASSLSRNEQYF. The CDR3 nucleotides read TGTGCCAGCAGCTTAAGTCGAAACGAGCAGTACTTC.

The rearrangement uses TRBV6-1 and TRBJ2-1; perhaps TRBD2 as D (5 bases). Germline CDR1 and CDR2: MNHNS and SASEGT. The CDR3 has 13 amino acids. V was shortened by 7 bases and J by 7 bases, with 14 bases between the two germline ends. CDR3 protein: CASNERPRNEQFF. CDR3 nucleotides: TGTGCCAGCAATGAGCGGCCTCGGAATGAGCAGTTCTTC.

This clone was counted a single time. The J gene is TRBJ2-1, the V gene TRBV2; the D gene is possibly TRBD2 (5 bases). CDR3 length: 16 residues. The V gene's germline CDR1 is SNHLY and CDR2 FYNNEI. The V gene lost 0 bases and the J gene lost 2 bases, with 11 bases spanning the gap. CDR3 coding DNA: TGTGCCAGCAGTGAAGCGCTGAGGGCGGCCTACAATGAGCAGTTCTTC. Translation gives CASSEALRAAYNEQFF.

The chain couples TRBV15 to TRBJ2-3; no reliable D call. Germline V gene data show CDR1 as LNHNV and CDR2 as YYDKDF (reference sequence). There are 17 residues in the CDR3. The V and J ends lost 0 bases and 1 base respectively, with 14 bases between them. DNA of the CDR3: TGTGCCACCAGCAGAGATCTGGCGGCCAGTGGCACAGATACGCAGTATTTT. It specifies CATSRDLAASGTDTQYF.

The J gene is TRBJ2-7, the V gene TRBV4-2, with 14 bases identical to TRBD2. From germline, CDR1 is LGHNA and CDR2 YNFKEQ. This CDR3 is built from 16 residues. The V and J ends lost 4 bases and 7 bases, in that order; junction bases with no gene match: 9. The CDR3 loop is CASSRRGLAGVWEQYF. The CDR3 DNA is TGTGCCAGCAGCCGCCGGGGACTAGCGGGAGTCTGGGAGCAGTACTTC.

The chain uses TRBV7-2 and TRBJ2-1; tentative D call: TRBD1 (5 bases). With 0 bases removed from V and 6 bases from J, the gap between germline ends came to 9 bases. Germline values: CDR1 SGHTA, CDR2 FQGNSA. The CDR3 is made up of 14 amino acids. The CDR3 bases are TGTGCCAGCAGCTTAGCTCTGGACACCAATGAGCAGTTCTTC. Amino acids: CASSLALDTNEQFF.

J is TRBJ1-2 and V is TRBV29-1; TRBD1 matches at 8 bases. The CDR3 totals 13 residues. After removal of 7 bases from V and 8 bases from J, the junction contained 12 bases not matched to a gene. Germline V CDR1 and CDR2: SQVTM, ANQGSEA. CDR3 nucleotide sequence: TGCAGCGCCGTCCCCGGACAGGGTCCGGGCTACACCTTC. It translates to CSAVPGQGPGYTF.

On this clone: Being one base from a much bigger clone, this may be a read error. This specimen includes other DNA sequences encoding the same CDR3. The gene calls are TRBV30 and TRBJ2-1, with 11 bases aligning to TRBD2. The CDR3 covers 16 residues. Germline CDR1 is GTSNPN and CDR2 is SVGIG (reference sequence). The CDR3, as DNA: TGTGCCTGGAGTGTCAGTAGCGGGAGGGCCTATAATGAGCAGTTCTTC. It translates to CAWSVSSGRAYNEQFF. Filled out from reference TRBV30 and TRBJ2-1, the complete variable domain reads SQTIHQWPATLVQPVGSPLSLECTVEGTSNPNLYWYRQAAGRGLQLLFYSVGIGQISSEVPQNLSASRPQDRQFILSSKKLLLSDSGFYLCAWSVSSGRAYNEQFFGPGTRLTVL.

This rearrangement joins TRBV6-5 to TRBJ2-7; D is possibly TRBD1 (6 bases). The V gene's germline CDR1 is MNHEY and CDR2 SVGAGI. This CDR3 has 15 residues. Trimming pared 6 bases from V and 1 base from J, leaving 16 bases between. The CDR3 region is CASSRQGPLSYEQYF. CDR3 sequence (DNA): TGTGCCAGCAGCCGCCAGGGGCCTTTATCCTACGAGCAGTACTTC.

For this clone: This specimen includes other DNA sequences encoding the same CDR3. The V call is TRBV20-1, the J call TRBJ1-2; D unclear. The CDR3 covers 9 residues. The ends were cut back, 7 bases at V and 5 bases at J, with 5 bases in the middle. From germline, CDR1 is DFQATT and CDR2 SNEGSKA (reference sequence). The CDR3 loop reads CSVGYGYTF. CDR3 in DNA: TGCAGTGTGGGTTATGGCTACACCTTC.

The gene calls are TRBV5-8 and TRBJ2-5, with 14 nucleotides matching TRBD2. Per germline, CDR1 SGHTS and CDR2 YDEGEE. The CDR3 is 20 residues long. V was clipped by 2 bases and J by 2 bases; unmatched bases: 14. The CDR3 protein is CASSFPLGTSGRVGQETQYF. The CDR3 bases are TGTGCCAGCAGCTTTCCCCTTGGGACTAGCGGGAGAGTCGGGCAAGAGACCCAGTACTTC.

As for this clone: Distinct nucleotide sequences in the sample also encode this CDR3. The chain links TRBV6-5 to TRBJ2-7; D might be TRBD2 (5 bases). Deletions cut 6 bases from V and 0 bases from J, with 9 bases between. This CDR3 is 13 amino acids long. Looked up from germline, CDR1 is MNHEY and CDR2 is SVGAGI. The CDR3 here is CASSYGVSYEQYF. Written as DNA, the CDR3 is TGTGCCAGCAGCTACGGGGTCTCCTACGAGCAGTACTTC.

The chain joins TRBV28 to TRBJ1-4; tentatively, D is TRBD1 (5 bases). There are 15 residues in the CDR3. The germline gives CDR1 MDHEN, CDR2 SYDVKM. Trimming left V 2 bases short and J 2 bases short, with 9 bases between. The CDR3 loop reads CASSLTGGTNEKLFF. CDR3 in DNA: TGTGCCAGCAGTTTAACGGGGGGGACTAATGAAAAACTGTTTTTT.

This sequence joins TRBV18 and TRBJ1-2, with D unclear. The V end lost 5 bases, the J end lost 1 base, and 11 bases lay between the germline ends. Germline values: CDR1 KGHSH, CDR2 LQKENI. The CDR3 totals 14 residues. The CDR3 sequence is CASSESVVNYGYTF. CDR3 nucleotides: TGTGCCAGCTCAGAGTCGGTAGTTAACTATGGCTACACCTTC.

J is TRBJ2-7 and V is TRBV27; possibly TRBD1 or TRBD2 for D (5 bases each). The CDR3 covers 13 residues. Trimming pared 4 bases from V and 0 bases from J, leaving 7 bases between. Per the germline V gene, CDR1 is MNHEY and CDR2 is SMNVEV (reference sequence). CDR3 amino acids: CASSWGSSYEQYF. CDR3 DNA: TGTGCCAGCAGTTGGGGGAGCTCCTACGAGCAGTACTTC.

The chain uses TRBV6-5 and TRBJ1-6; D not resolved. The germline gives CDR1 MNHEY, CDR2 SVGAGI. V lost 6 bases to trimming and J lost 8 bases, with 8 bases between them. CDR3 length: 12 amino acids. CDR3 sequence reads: CASSPLDSPLHF. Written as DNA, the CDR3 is TGTGCCAGCAGCCCCCTCGATTCACCCCTCCACTTT.

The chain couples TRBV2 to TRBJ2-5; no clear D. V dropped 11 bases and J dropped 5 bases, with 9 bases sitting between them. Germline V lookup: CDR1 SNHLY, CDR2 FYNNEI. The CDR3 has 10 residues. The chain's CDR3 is CAAGPETQYF. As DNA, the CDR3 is TGTGCCGCCGGGCCTGAGACCCAGTACTTC.